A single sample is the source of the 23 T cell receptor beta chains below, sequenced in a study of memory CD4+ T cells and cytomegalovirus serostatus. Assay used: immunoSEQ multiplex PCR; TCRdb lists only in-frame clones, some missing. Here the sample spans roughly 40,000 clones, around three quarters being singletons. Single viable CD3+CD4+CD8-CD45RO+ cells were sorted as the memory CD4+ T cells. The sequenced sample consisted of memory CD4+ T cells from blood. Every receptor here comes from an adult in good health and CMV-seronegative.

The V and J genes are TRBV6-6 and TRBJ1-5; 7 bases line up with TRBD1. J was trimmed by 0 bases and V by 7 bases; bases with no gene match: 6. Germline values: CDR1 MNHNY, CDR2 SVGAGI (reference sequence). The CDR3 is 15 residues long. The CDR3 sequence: CASTRDSYSNQPQHF. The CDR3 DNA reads TGTGCCAGCACCCGGGACAGTTATAGCAATCAGCCCCAGCATTTT.

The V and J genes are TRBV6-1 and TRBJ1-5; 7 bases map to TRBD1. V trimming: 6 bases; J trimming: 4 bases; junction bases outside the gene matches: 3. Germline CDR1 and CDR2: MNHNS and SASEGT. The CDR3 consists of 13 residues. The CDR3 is CASSMTGNQPQHF. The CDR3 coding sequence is TGTGCCAGCAGCATGACAGGGAATCAGCCCCAGCATTTT.

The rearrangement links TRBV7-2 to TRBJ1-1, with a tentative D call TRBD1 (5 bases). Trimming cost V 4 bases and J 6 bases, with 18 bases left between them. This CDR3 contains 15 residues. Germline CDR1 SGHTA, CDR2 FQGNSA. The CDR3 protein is CASSSLGQGFAEAFF. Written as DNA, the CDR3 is TGTGCCAGCAGCTCCCTCGGTCAGGGCTTCGCTGAAGCTTTCTTT.

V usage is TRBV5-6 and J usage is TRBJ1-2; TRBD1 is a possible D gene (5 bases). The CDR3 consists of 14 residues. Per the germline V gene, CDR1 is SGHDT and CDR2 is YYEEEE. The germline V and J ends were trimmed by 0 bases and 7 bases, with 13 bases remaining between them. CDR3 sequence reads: CASSLGRTQGGYTF. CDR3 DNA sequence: TGTGCCAGCAGCTTGGGGCGGACCCAGGGTGGCTACACCTTC.

CDR3 loop: CASTSGPLLFF. The DNA of the CDR3 is TGTGCCAGCACCTCCGGGCCCCTGTTGTTCTTC. This chain links TRBV7-3 with TRBJ2-1; D not certain. The CDR3 is 11 amino acids. V lost 7 bases, J lost 15 bases, and 16 bases lay in between. Germline V gives CDR1 SGHTA, CDR2 FQGTGA.

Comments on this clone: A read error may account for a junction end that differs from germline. CDR3 residues: CASSLEAGLHNEQFF. CDR3 sequence (DNA): TGTGCTAGCAGCTTGGAGGCAGGGCTACACAATGAGCAGTTCTTC. The V and J genes are TRBV7-7 and TRBJ2-1; D could derive from TRBD1 or TRBD2 (5 bases each). Germline CDR1 reads SSHAT; CDR2 reads FNYEAQ (reference sequence). CDR3 length: 15 residues.

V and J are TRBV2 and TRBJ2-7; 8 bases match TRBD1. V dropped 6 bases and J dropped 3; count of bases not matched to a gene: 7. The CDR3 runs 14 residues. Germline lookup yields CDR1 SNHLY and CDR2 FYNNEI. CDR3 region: CASRAGTGFYEQYF. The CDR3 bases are TGTGCCAGCAGGGCCGGGACAGGATTCTACGAGCAGTACTTC.

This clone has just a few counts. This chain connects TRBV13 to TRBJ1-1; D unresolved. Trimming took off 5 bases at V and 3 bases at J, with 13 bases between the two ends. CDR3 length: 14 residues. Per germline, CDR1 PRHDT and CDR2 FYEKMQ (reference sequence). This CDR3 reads CASSDGNTDTEAFF. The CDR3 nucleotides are TGTGCCAGCAGCGATGGAAATACGGACACTGAAGCTTTCTTT.

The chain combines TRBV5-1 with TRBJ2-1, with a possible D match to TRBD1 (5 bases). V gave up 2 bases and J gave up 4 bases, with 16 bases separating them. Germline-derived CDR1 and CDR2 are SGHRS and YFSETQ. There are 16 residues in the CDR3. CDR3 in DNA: TGCGCCAGCAGCTTTATAAAGGCAGGGTTTTACAATGAGCAGTTCTTC. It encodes CASSFIKAGFYNEQFF.

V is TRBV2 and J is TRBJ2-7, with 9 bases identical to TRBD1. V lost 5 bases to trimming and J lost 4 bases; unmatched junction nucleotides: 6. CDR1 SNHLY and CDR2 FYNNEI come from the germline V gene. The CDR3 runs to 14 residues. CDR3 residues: CASSKSGTGYEQYF. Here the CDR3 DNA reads TGTGCCAGCAGTAAATCCGGGACAGGGTACGAGCAGTACTTC.

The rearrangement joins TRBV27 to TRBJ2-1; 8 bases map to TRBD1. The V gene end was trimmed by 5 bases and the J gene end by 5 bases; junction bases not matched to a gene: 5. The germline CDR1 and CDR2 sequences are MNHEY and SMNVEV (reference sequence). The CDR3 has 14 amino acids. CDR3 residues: CASSAQGANNEQFF. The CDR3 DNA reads TGTGCCAGCAGTGCCCAGGGGGCTAACAATGAGCAGTTCTTC.

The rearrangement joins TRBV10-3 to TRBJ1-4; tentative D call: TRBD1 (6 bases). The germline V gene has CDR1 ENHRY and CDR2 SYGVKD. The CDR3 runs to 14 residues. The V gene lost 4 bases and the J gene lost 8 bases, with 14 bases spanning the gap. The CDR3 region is CAISAGAGREKLFF. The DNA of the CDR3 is TGTGCCATCAGTGCGGGGGCAGGCAGAGAAAAACTGTTTTTT.

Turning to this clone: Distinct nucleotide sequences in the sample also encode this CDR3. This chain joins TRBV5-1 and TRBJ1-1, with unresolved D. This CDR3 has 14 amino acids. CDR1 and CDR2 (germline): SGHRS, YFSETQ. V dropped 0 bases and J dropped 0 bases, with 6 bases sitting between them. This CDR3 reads CASSLDGMNTEAFF. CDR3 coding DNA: TGCGCCAGCAGCTTGGACGGGATGAACACTGAAGCTTTCTTT.

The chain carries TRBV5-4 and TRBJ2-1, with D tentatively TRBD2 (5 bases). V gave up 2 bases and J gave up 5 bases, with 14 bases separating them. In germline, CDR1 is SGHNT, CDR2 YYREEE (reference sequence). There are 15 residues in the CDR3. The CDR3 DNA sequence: TGTGCCAGCAGCTTTCATCGGACGGGAAACAATGAGCAGTTCTTC. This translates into CASSFHRTGNNEQFF.

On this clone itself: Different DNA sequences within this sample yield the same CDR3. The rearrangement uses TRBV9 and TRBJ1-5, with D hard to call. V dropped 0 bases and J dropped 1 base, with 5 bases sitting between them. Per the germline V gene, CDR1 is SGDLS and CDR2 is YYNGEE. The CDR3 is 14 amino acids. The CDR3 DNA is TGTGCCAGCAGCGTAGGAGGGAGCAATCAGCCCCAGCATTTT. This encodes CASSVGGSNQPQHF.

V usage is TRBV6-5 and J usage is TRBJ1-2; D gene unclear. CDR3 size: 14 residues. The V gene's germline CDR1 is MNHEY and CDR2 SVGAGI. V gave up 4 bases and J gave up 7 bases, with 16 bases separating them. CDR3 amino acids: CASSSNLRNGGYTF. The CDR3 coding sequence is TGTGCCAGCAGTTCCAACTTGAGGAATGGTGGCTACACCTTC.

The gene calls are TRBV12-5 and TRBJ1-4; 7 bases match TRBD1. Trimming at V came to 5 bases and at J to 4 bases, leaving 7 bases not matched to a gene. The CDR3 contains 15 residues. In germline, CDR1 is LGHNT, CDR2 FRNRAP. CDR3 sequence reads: CASGPGTAFNEKLFF. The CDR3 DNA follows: TGTGCTAGTGGTCCTGGGACAGCCTTTAATGAAAAACTGTTTTTT.

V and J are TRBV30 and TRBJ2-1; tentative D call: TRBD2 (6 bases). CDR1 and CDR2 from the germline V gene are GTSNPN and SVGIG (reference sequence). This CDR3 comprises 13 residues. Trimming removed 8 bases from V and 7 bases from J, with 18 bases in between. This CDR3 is CARALGGGNEQFF. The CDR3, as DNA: TGTGCCAGAGCTCTCGGTGGGGGGAATGAGCAGTTCTTC.

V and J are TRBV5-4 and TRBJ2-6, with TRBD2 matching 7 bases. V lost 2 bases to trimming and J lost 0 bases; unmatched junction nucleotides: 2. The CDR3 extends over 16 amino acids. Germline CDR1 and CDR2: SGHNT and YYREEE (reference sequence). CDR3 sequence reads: CASSLGGGSGANVLTF. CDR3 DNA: TGTGCCAGCAGCTTAGGCGGGGGCTCTGGGGCCAACGTCCTGACTTTC.

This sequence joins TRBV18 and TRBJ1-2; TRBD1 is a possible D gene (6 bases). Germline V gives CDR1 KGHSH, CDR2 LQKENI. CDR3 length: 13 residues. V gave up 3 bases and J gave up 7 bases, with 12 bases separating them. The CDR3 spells CASSPETGSGYTF. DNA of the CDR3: TGTGCCAGCTCACCCGAAACAGGGAGTGGCTACACCTTC. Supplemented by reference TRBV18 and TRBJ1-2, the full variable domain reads NAGVMQNPRHLVRRRGQEARLRCSPMKGHSHVYWYRQLPEEGLKFMVYLQKENIIDESGMPKERFSAEFPKEGPSILRIQQVVRGDSAAYFCASSPETGSGYTFGSGTRLTVV.

CDR3 loop: CASSLVDRGRPETQYF. DNA of the CDR3: TGTGCCAGCAGCTTAGTGGATAGGGGGAGGCCTGAGACCCAGTACTTC. V usage is TRBV7-2 and J usage is TRBJ2-5; D may be TRBD1 or TRBD2 (6 bases each). With 1 base removed from V and 5 bases from J, the gap between germline ends came to 17 bases. Germline V gene sequence: CDR1 SGHTA, CDR2 FQGNSA. The CDR3 length is 16 residues.

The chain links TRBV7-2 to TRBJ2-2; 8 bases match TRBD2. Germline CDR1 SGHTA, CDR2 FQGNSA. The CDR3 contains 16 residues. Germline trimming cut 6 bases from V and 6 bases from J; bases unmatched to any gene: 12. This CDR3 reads CASREVAGKNPGELFF. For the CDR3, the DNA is TGTGCCAGCAGGGAAGTAGCGGGAAAGAATCCCGGGGAGCTGTTTTTT.

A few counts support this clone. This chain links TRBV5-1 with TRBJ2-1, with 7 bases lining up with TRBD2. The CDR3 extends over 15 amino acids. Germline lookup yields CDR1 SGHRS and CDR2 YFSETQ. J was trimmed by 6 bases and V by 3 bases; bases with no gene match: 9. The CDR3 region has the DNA TGCGCCAGCAGCTCGGGCGGGAGAGCCCTCAATGAGCAGTTCTTC. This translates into CASSSGGRALNEQFF. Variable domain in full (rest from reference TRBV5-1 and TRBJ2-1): KAGVTQTPRYLIKTRGQQVTLSCSPISGHRSVSWYQQTPGQGLQFLFEYFSETQRNKGNFPGRFSGRQFSNSRSEMNVSTLELGDSALYLCASSSGGRALNEQFFGPGTRLTVL.